One sample yielded the 18 T cell receptor beta chains listed below, sequenced in a study of response to subunit inactivated influenza vaccine. TCRdb re-called the RT-PCR reads through MiXCR, storing one row per CDR3 protein. Among about 150,000 distinct CDR3 sequences listed, about 10% were seen once. The specimen was CD8+ T cells sorted from PBMCs, collected less than 30 months after vaccination. The receptors stem from a man aged 50 to 69 who received an inactivated influenza vaccine.

This clonotype was counted between two and nine times. This chain uses TRBV12-3 or TRBV12-4 with TRBJ2-5; possibly TRBD1 for D (5 bases). The CDR3 has 11 residues. Between the trimmed V and J ends, which lost 8 bases and 4 bases, there was a span of 8 bases. The CDR3 coding sequence is TGTGCCAGCCGCCAGGGAGAGACCCAGTACTTC. Translated, it gives CASRQGETQYF.

This sequence joins TRBV6-5 and TRBJ2-7; possibly TRBD1 or TRBD2 for D (5 bases each). V was trimmed by 3 bases and J by 0 bases, leaving 15 bases between them. Germline-derived CDR1 and CDR2 are MNHEY and SVGAGI. The CDR3 extends over 16 amino acids. The CDR3 region is CASSYLGTRSSYEQYF. The DNA of the CDR3 is TGTGCCAGCAGTTATCTCGGGACCCGTAGCTCCTACGAGCAGTACTTC.

This clonotype was seen only a few times. The gene calls are TRBV4-3 and TRBJ2-1; 9 nucleotides match TRBD1. Germline CDR1 is LGHNA and CDR2 is YSLEER. The CDR3 has 17 amino acids. V lost 0 bases, J lost 9 bases, and 12 bases stayed unmatched. CDR3 DNA: TGCGCCAGCAGCCAAGAAAGGTTTTTGGGACAGGGAGGTGAGCAGTTCTTC. Translated, it gives CASSQERFLGQGGEQFF.

The table lists this clonotype with a few counts. The rearrangement uses TRBV7-3 and TRBJ2-3, with D possibly TRBD1 on 5 matching bases. V lost 5 bases to trimming and J lost 4 bases, with 10 bases between them. The CDR3 has 13 amino acids. Germline V gene data show CDR1 as SGHTA and CDR2 as FQGTGA. The CDR3 coding sequence is TGTGCCAGCAGCCTTACAGGTTCAGATACGCAGTATTTT. This gives the protein CASSLTGSDTQYF.

The J gene is TRBJ2-5, the V gene TRBV27, with D perhaps matching TRBD1 (6 bases). The CDR3 loop spans 14 amino acids. The V gene's germline CDR1 is MNHEY and CDR2 SMNVEV (reference sequence). V lost 0 bases, J lost 5 bases, and 10 bases lay in between. The DNA for the CDR3 is TGTGCCAGCAGTTTATCGTCACAGGGTGAGACCCAGTACTTC. Protein: CASSLSSQGETQYF.

The sample holds many counts of this clonotype. The chain combines TRBV12-3 or TRBV12-4 with TRBJ1-5; perhaps TRBD1 as D (5 bases). V dropped 6 bases and J dropped 2 bases, with 8 bases sitting between them. There are 13 residues in the CDR3. The CDR3 spells CASRGDGNQPQHF. For the CDR3, the DNA is TGTGCCAGCAGAGGGGATGGCAATCAGCCCCAGCATTTT.

This clonotype came up many times. V is TRBV29-1 and J is TRBJ2-1; possibly TRBD2 for D (6 bases). The V gene's germline CDR1 is SQVTM and CDR2 ANQGSEA. Deletions cut 3 bases from V and 7 bases from J, with 16 bases between. This CDR3 has 14 amino acids. CDR3 in amino acids: CSVDGWEVSNEQFF. Written as DNA, the CDR3 is TGCAGCGTTGATGGGTGGGAGGTGTCGAATGAGCAGTTCTTC.

This clonotype has more than one count but fewer than ten. The CDR3 coding sequence is TGTGCCAGCGGCGGGACAGGGGGGGGAGATACGCAGTATTTT. As protein: CASGGTGGGDTQYF. The chain is built from TRBV6-1 and TRBJ2-3; the match to TRBD1 covers 11 bases. J was trimmed by 5 bases and V by 8 bases; bases with no gene match: 6. CDR3 length equals 14 residues. Germline CDR1 MNHNS, CDR2 SASEGT.

The gene calls are TRBV4-3 and TRBJ2-5; 7 bases match TRBD2. The CDR3 contains 14 residues. Germline CDR1 reads LGHNA; CDR2 reads YSLEER. Trimming cost V 5 bases and J 4 bases; bases outside gene matches: 7. CDR3 amino acids: CASSTRLAGETQYF. The CDR3 nucleotides read TGCGCCAGCAGCACCCGACTAGCTGGAGAGACCCAGTACTTC.

This clonotype was picked up a small number of times. V is TRBV27 and J is TRBJ2-1; D is unresolved. The germline gives CDR1 MNHEY, CDR2 SMNVEV (reference sequence). The V end lost 7 bases, the J end lost 2 bases, and 15 bases lay between the germline ends. CDR3 length equals 15 residues. The CDR3 spells CASTTRQRTYNEQFF. CDR3 bases: TGTGCCAGCACTACAAGGCAAAGGACCTACAATGAGCAGTTCTTC.

The table lists this clonotype with many counts. The chain combines TRBV7-9 with TRBJ2-1, with 7 bases matching TRBD2. The germline CDR1 and CDR2 sequences are SEHNR and FQNEAQ (reference sequence). The CDR3 covers 17 residues. V lost 4 bases, J lost 2 bases, and 11 bases stayed unmatched. The CDR3 nucleotides are TGTGCCAGCAGCTCCCGGTGGGGACTACCAACCTACAATGAGCAGTTCTTC. Translating it yields CASSSRWGLPTYNEQFF.

CDR3 region: CASTPQNTDTQYF. The DNA for the CDR3 is TGTGCCAGCACCCCGCAAAACACAGATACGCAGTATTTT. The chain uses TRBV7-9 and TRBJ2-3; D gene uncertain. Per the germline V gene, CDR1 is SEHNR and CDR2 is FQNEAQ (reference sequence). CDR3 length equals 13 residues. Trimming took 7 bases from V and 2 from J, leaving 10 bases between them.

The chain uses TRBV27 and TRBJ2-1; 7 bases match TRBD1. Germline trimming cut 4 bases from V and 5 bases from J; bases unmatched to any gene: 5. The CDR3 is made up of 14 amino acids. The V gene's germline CDR1 is MNHEY and CDR2 SMNVEV (reference sequence). The CDR3 sequence: CASSSRTGNNEQFF. In DNA, the CDR3 is TGTGCCAGCAGTTCCCGGACAGGAAACAATGAGCAGTTCTTC.

The table lists this clonotype with many counts. CDR3 DNA sequence: TGTGCCAGCAGTTTCATCCGGGACACATCCTACGAGCAGTACTTC. Translation gives CASSFIRDTSYEQYF. The V and J genes are TRBV28 and TRBJ2-7; D is perhaps TRBD1 (6 bases). V was shortened by 3 bases and J by 1 base, with 13 bases between the two germline ends. Germline CDR1 reads MDHEN; CDR2 reads SYDVKM. The CDR3 spans 15 residues.

V and J are TRBV5-6 and TRBJ2-7, with D unresolved. The CDR3 loop spans 12 amino acids. The germline V gene has CDR1 SGHDT and CDR2 YYEEEE. Between the trimmed V and J ends, which lost 2 bases and 3 bases, there was a span of 6 bases. CDR3 residues: CASSFKIYEQYF. CDR3 coding DNA: TGTGCCAGCAGCTTTAAAATCTACGAGCAGTACTTC.

This clonotype was picked up a small number of times. The gene calls are TRBV4-2 and TRBJ2-7, with D uncertain. The V end lost 5 bases, the J end lost 2 bases, and 16 bases lay between the germline ends. The length of the CDR3 is 15 residues. CDR1 is LGHNA, CDR2 YNFKEQ, per germline. Here the CDR3 reads CASSTGDSFPYEQYF. The CDR3 DNA reads as TGTGCCAGCAGCACTGGTGATTCTTTCCCCTACGAGCAGTACTTC.

The chain employs TRBV7-6 and TRBJ1-1, with 8 bases matching TRBD1. Looked up from germline, CDR1 is SGHVS and CDR2 is FNYEAQ. This CDR3 comprises 17 residues. J was trimmed by 1 base and V by 1 base; bases with no gene match: 8. The CDR3 loop is CASSLGSGGAGNTEAFF. CDR3 bases: TGTGCCAGCAGCTTAGGTTCAGGGGGCGCGGGGAACACTGAAGCTTTCTTT.

This chain links TRBV11-2 with TRBJ2-3; 13 bases fit TRBD2. In germline, CDR1 is SGHAT, CDR2 FQNNGV. The CDR3 contains 15 residues. V trimming: 6 bases; J trimming: 5 bases; junction bases outside the gene matches: 5. The CDR3 region has the DNA TGTGCCAGCAGGGGGACTAGCGGGGCAGTAGATACGCAGTATTTT. Translating it yields CASRGTSGAVDTQYF.